One sample yielded the 13 T cell receptor beta chains listed below, sequenced in a study of OX40 agonist ivuxolimab in advanced cancers. Assay used: immunoSEQ multiplex PCR; TCRdb lists only in-frame clones, some missing. This sample carries approximately 80,000 clones, 91% of them seen once, and the ten largest clones take around 7%. Sequenced here: CD4+ or CD8+ T cells sorted from blood, sampled in a trial of the OX40 agonist ivuxolimab. These receptors were taken from an adult with an advanced solid tumor such as melanoma, head and neck, liver or kidney cancer.

The chain recombines TRBV30 with TRBJ2-3; tentative D call: TRBD1 (6 bases). V dropped 8 bases and J dropped 0 bases, with 12 bases sitting between them. Germline CDR1 reads GTSNPN; CDR2 reads SVGIG (reference sequence). The CDR3 extends over 13 amino acids. The CDR3 region is CAAPGVSTDTQYF. CDR3 DNA sequence: TGTGCCGCCCCAGGGGTGAGCACAGATACGCAGTATTTT.

This clone was counted a few times. The V call is TRBV6-5, the J call TRBJ1-1; the D is unclear. Per germline, CDR1 MNHEY and CDR2 SVGAGI. CDR3 length: 12 residues. Trimming took 0 bases from V and 1 from J, leaving 0 bases between them. The CDR3 region has the DNA TGTGCCAGCAGTTACTCGAACACTGAAGCTTTCTTT. This codes for CASSYSNTEAFF.

The rearrangement links TRBV11-2 to TRBJ2-7; TRBD1 is a possible D gene (6 bases). CDR3 length equals 13 residues. V lost 5 bases and J lost 6, with 14 bases in between. Germline V gene sequence: CDR1 SGHAT, CDR2 FQNNGV. For the CDR3, the DNA is TGTGCCAGCAGCCCGGGACACGTCCCCGAGCAGTACTTC. Its translation: CASSPGHVPEQYF.

In DNA form, the CDR3 reads TGTGCCAGCAGACCGACAGGTCTCGCGGAACTGTTTTTT. This encodes CASRPTGLAELFF. V gene TRBV27 combines with J gene TRBJ1-4, with D possibly being TRBD1 (6 bases). There are 13 residues in the CDR3. Trimming stripped 6 bases from V and 12 bases from J, with 17 bases between. Per the germline V gene, CDR1 is MNHEY and CDR2 is SMNVEV (reference sequence).

This clone was found once. This sequence joins TRBV5-5 and TRBJ2-3; D not certain. Germline V gives CDR1 SGHKS, CDR2 YYEKEE (reference sequence). CDR3 length: 13 amino acids. Trimming took off 2 bases at V and 2 bases at J, with 6 bases between the two ends. The CDR3, as DNA: TGTGCCAGCAGCTTCCTCTCCACAGATACGCAGTATTTT. Protein: CASSFLSTDTQYF.

The chain combines TRBV20-1 with TRBJ1-1; D unresolved. V lost 6 bases to trimming and J lost 11 bases, with 16 bases between them. This CDR3 contains 11 residues. The germline V gene encodes CDR1 DFQATT and CDR2 SNEGSKA (reference sequence). The CDR3 sequence is CSAAPVRMAFF. The CDR3, as DNA: TGCAGTGCGGCCCCGGTCAGGATGGCTTTCTTT.

This clone has just one count. This sequence joins TRBV27 and TRBJ1-1; no firm D call. The V gene lost 5 bases and the J gene lost 3 bases, with 10 bases spanning the gap. From germline, CDR1 is MNHEY and CDR2 SMNVEV (reference sequence). This CDR3 comprises 13 residues. CDR3 coding DNA: TGTGCCAGCAGTGCCCGGACTGACACTGAAGCTTTCTTT. Its translation: CASSARTDTEAFF.

The chain has TRBV28 and TRBJ1-4; D remains ambiguous. The ends were cut back, 2 bases at V and 8 bases at J, with 6 bases in the middle. The V gene's germline CDR1 is MDHEN and CDR2 SYDVKM. The CDR3 spans 12 residues. The CDR3 reads CASSLIREKLFF. The CDR3 coding sequence is TGTGCCAGCAGTTTAATCAGGGAAAAACTGTTTTTT.

The chain recombines TRBV2 with TRBJ2-6, with D maybe TRBD1 (6 bases). CDR1 and CDR2 from the germline V gene are SNHLY and FYNNEI. V dropped 5 bases and J dropped 4 bases, with 9 bases sitting between them. The CDR3 spans 14 residues. CDR3 bases: TGTGCCAGCAGTACAGGGTCCGGGGCCAACGTCCTGACTTTC. It encodes CASSTGSGANVLTF.

The chain couples TRBV7-8 to TRBJ2-1; 9 bases are shared with TRBD2. The CDR3 runs 15 residues. V was pared by 4 bases and J by 10 bases, with 11 bases of the junction left unmatched. CDR1 is SGHVS and CDR2 is FQNEAQ in the germline V gene. The CDR3 DNA sequence: TGTGCCAGCAGCTCAATTATAGCGGGAGTAAACGAGCAGTTCTTC. This encodes CASSSIIAGVNEQFF. Using reference TRBV7-8 and TRBJ2-1 for the parts outside the CDR3, the full variable domain is GAGVSQSPRYKVAKRGQDVALRCDPISGHVSLFWYQQALGQGPEFLTYFQNEAQLDKSGLPSDRFFAERPEGSVSTLKIQRTQQEDSAVYLCASSSIIAGVNEQFFGPGTRLTVL.

The chain recombines TRBV7-9 with TRBJ2-2, with 8 bases that match TRBD2. CDR1 is SEHNR, CDR2 FQNEAQ, per germline (reference sequence). V dropped 5 bases and J dropped 13; count of bases not matched to a gene: 6. The CDR3 spans 12 residues. CDR3: CASSPPAGGLFF. CDR3 nucleotide sequence: TGTGCCAGCAGCCCGCCCGCGGGAGGGCTGTTTTTT.

The chain joins TRBV19 to TRBJ2-3, with 7 bases matching TRBD2. V lost 5 bases to trimming and J lost 3 bases; unmatched junction nucleotides: 2. This CDR3 is 13 amino acids long. Germline V gene sequence: CDR1 LNHDA, CDR2 SQIVND (reference sequence). The CDR3, as DNA: TGTGCCAGTAGTCCGGGGGGTACAGATACGCAGTATTTT. It yields the protein CASSPGGTDTQYF.

The chain carries TRBV7-3 and TRBJ2-3; 10 bases line up with TRBD2. The CDR3 is 18 residues long. The trim removed 5 bases at V and 1 base at J, leaving 12 bases unmatched. CDR1 is SGHTA, CDR2 FQGTGA, per germline. The CDR3 region is CASSPSGRRIMGTDTQYF. Written as DNA, the CDR3 is TGTGCCAGCAGCCCTAGCGGGAGACGAATTATGGGCACAGATACGCAGTATTTT.